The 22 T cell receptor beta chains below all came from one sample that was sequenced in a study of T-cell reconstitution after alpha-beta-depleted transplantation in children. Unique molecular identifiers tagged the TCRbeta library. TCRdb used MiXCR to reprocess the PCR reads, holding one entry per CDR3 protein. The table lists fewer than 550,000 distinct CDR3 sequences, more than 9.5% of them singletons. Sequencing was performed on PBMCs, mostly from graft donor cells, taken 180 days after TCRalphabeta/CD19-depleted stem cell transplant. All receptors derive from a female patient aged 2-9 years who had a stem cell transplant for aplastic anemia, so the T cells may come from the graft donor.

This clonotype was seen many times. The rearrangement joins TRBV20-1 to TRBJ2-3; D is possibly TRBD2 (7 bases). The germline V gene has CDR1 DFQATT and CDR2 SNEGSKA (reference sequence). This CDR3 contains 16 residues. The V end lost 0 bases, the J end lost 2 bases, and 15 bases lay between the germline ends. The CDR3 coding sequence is TGCAGTGCTAGAGACCACCTCGCGGGGGCCACAGATACGCAGTATTTT. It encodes CSARDHLAGATDTQYF.

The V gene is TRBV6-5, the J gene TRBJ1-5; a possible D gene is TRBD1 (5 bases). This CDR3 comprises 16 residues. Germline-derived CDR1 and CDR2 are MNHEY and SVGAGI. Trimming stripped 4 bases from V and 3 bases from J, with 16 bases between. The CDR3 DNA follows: TGTGCCAGCAGTTCCCCGGCGGGACGGGACAATCAGCCCCAGCATTTT. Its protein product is CASSSPAGRDNQPQHF.

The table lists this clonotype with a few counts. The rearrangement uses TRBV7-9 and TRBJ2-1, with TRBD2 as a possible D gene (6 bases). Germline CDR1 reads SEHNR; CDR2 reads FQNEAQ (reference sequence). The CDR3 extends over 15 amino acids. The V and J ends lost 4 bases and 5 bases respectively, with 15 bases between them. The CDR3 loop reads CASSSSRGTDNEQFF. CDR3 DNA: TGTGCCAGCAGCTCTAGCCGGGGGACGGACAATGAGCAGTTCTTC.

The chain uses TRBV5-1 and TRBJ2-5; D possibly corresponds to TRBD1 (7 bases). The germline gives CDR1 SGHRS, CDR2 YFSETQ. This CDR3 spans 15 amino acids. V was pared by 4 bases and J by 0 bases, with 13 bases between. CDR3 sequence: CASSIQGRYQETQYF. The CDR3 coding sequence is TGCGCCAGCAGCATACAGGGGAGGTACCAAGAGACCCAGTACTTC.

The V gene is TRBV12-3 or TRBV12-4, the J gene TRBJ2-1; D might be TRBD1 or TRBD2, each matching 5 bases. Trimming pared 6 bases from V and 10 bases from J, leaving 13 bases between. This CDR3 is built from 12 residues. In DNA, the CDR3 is TGTGCCAGCAGCCCGGGACGATTGGAGCAGTTCTTC. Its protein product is CASSPGRLEQFF.

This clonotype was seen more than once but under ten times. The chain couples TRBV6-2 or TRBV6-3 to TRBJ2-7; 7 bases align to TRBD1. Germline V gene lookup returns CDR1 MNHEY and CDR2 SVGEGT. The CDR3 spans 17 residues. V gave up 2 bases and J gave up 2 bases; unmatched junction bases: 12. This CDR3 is CASSYHHRDRWPYEQYV. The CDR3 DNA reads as TGTGCCAGCAGTTACCACCACCGGGACAGATGGCCCTACGAGCAGTACGTC.

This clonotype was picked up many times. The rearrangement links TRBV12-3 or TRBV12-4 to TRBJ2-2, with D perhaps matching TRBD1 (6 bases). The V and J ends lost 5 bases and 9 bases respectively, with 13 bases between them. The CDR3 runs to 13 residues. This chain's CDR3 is CASSLQGGRELFF. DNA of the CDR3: TGTGCCAGCAGTCTACAGGGCGGCAGGGAGCTGTTTTTT.

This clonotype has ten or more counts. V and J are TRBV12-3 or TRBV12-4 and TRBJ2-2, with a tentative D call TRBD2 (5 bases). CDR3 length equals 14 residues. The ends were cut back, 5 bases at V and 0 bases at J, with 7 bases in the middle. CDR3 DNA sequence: TGTGCCAGCAGTCCGGGAACGAACACCGGGGAGCTGTTTTTT. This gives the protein CASSPGTNTGELFF.

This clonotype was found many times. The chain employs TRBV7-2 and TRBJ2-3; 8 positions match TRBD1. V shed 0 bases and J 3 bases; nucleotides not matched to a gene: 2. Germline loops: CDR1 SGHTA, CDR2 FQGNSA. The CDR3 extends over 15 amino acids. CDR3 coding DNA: TGTGCCAGCAGCTTAGCCGGACAGGGAACAGATACGCAGTATTTT. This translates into CASSLAGQGTDTQYF. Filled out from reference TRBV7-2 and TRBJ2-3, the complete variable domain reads GAGVSQSPSNKVTEKGKDVELRCDPISGHTALYWYRQSLGQGLEFLIYFQGNSAPDKSGLPSDRFSAERTGGSVSTLTIQRTQQEDSAVYLCASSLAGQGTDTQYFGPGTRLTVL.

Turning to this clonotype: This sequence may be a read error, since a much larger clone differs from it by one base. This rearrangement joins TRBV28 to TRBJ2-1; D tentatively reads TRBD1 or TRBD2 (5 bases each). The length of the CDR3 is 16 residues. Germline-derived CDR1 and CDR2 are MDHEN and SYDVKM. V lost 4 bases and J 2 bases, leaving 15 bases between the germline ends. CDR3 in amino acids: CASSSTGTLAYNEQFF. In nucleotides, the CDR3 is TGTGCCAGCAGTTCAACCGGGACCCTCGCCTACAATGAGCAGTTCTTC.

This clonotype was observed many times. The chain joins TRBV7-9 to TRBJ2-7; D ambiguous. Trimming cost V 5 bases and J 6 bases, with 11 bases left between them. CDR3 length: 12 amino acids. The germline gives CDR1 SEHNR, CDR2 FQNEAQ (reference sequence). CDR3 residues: CASSPQGLEQYV. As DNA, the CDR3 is TGTGCCAGCAGCCCCCAAGGGCTCGAGCAGTACGTC.

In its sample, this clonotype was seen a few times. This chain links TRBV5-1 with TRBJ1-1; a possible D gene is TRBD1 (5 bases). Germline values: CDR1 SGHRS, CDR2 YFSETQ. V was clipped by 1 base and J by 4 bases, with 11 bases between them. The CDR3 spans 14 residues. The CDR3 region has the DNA TGCGCCAGCAGCTTGCGACCGGGGACCACTGAAGCTTTCTTT. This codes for CASSLRPGTTEAFF.

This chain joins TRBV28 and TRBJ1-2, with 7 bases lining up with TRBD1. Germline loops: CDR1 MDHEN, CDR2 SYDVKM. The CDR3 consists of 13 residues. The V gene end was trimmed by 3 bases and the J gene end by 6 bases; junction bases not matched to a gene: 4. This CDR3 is CASSLTGKNGYTF. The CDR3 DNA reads TGTGCCAGCAGTTTGACAGGGAAGAATGGCTACACCTTC.

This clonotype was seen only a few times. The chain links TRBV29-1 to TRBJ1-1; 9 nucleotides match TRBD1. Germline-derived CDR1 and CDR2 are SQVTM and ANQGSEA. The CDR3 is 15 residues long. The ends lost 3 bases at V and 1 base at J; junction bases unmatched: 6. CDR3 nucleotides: TGCAGCGTTGACCACTGGGGACAGGGGAACACTGAAGCTTTCTTT. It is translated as CSVDHWGQGNTEAFF.

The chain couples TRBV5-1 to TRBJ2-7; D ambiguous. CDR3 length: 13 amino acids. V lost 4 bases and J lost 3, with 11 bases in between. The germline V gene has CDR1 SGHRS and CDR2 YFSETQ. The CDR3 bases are TGCGCCAGCAGCGGTGAGGATTACTACGAGCAGTACTTC. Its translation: CASSGEDYYEQYF.

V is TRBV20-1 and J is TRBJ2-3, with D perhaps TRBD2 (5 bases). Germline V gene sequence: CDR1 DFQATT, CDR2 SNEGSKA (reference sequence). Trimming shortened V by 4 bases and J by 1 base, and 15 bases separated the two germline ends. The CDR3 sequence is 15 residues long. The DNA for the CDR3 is TGCAGTGCTACTCCCTGGAGGAAACGCACAGATACGCAGTATTTT. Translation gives CSATPWRKRTDTQYF.

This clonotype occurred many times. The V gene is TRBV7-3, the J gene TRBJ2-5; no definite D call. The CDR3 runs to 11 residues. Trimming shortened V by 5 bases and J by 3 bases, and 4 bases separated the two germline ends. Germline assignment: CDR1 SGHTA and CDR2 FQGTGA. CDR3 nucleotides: TGTGCCAGCAGCCAAAAAGAGACCCAGTACTTC. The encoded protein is CASSQKETQYF. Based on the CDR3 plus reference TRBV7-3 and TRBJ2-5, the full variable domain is GAGVSQTPSNKVTEKGKYVELRCDPISGHTALYWYRQSLGQGPEFLIYFQGTGAADDSGLPNDRFFAVRPEGSVSTLKIQRTERGDSAVYLCASSQKETQYFGPGTRLLVL.

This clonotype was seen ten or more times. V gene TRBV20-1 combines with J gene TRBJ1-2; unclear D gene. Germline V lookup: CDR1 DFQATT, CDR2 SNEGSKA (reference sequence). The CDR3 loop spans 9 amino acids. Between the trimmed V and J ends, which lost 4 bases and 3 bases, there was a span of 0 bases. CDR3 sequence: CSANYGYTF. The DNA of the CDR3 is TGCAGTGCTAACTATGGCTACACCTTC.

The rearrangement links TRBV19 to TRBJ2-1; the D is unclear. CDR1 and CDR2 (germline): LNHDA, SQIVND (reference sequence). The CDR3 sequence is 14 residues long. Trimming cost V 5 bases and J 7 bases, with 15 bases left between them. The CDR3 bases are TGTGCCAGTAGTCCCCGTTTGCTATGGAATGAGCAGTTCTTC. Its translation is CASSPRLLWNEQFF.

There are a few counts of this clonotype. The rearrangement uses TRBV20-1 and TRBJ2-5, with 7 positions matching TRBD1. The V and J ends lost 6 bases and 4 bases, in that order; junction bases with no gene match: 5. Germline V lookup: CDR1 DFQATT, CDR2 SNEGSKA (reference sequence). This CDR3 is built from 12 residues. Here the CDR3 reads CSARRDRETQYF. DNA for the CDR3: TGCAGTGCCCGAAGGGACAGAGAGACCCAGTACTTC.

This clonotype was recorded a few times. The CDR3 region is CSVPLGVNEQYF. The CDR3 DNA reads as TGCAGCGTCCCCCTGGGGGTCAACGAGCAGTACTTC. This rearrangement joins TRBV29-1 to TRBJ2-7; D tentatively reads TRBD1 or TRBD2 (5 bases each). Trimming cost V 6 bases and J 5 bases, with 14 bases left between them. CDR3 length: 12 residues. Germline loops: CDR1 SQVTM, CDR2 ANQGSEA.

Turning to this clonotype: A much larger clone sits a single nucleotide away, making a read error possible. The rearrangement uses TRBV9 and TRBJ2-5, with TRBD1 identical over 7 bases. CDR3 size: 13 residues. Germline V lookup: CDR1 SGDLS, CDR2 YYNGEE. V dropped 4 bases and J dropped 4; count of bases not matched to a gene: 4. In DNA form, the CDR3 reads TGTGCCAGCAGCATAACAGGGGTAGAGACCCAGTACTTC. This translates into CASSITGVETQYF. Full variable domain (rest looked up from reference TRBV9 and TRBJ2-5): DSGVTQTPKHLITATGQRVTLRCSPRSGDLSVYWYQQSLDQGLQFLIQYYNGEERAKGNILERFSAQQFPDLHSELNLSSLELGDSALYFCASSITGVETQYFGPGTRLLVL.